This TCR beta chain was captured by sequencing in a study of cytomegalovirus exposure and HLA in healthy donors. Germline-derived CDR1 and CDR2 are MNHNS and SASEGT. This CDR3 comprises 14 residues. Between the trimmed V and J ends, which lost 4 bases and 6 bases, there was a span of 12 bases. Note on this clone: Its antigen is as yet unknown.

Primers for the PCR totalled 60 Vbeta and 13 Jbeta. The protocol was immunoSEQ multiplex PCR, while the TCRdb copy is restricted to in-frame clones and leaves out a portion. The sample has some 120,000 clones, over 80% seen once. Study outcomes and limitations: An analysis that was carried out later associated 16,000 or so TCR beta sequences with HLA alleles at 0.05 false discovery rate.

This receptor was identified in a man between 18 and 29 years old in good health and CMV-seropositive. The genes are TRBV6-1 and TRBJ2-2; D is perhaps TRBD2 (6 bases). The specimen sequenced was PBMCs. The CDR3 DNA follows: TGTGCCAGCAGTGGGGGGACTGAAGCCGGGGAGCTGTTTTTT. Protein product: CASSGGTEAGELFF.